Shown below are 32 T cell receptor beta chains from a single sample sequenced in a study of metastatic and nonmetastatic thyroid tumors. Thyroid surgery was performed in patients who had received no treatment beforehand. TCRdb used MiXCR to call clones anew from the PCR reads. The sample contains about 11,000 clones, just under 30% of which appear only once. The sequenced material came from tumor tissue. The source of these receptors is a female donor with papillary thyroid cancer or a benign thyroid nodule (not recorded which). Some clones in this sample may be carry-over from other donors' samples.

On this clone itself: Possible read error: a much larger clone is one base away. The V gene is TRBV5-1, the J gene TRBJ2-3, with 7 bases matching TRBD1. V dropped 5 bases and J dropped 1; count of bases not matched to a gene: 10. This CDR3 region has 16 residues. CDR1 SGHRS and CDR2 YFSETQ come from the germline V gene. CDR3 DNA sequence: TGCGCCAGCAGACCGTATCCGGGACAGCGCACAGATACGCAGTATTTT. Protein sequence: CASRPYPGQRTDTQYF.

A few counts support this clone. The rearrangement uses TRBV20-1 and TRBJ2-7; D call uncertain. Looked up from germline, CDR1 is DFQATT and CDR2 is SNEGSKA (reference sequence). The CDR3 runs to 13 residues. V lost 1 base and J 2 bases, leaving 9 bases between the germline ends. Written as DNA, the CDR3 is TGCAGTGCTAGAGGTGGAAAACCCTACGAGCAGTACTTC. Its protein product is CSARGGKPYEQYF.

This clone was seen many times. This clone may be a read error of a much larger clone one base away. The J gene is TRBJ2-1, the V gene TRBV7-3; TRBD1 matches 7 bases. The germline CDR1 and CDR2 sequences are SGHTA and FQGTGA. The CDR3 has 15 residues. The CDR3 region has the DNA TGTGCCAGCAGCTTGACAGGGAGCTCCGACAATGAGCAGTTCTTC. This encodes CASSLTGSSDNEQFF.

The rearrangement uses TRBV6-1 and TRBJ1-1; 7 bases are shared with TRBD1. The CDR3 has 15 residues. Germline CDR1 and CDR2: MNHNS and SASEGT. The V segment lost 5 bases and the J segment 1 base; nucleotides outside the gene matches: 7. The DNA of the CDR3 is TGTGCCAGCAGTCGACAGGGAGGGCGGAACACTGAAGCTTTCTTT. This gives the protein CASSRQGGRNTEAFF.

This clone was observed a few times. Here the CDR3 reads CASIDPGLAGVDEQFF. CDR3 sequence (DNA): TGTGCCAGCATCGACCCGGGACTAGCGGGAGTCGATGAGCAGTTCTTC. The chain employs TRBV6-4 and TRBJ2-1, with TRBD2 matching over 14 bases. The CDR3 runs to 16 residues. After removal of 7 bases from V and 8 bases from J, the junction contained 10 bases not matched to a gene. CDR1 is MRHNA, CDR2 SNTAGT, per germline.

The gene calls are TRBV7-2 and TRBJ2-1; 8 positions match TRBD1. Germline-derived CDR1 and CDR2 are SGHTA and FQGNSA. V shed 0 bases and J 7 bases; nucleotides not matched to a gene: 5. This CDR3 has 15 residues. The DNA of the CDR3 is TGTGCCAGCAGCTTAGCCAGGGGGCCGTTGAATGAGCAGTTCTTC. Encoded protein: CASSLARGPLNEQFF.

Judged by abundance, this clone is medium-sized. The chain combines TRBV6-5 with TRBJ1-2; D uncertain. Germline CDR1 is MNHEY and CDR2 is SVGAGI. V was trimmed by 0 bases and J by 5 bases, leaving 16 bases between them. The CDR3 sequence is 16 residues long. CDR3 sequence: CASSYSRPEGQYGYTF. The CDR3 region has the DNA TGTGCCAGCAGTTACTCTAGGCCAGAGGGTCAGTATGGCTACACCTTC.

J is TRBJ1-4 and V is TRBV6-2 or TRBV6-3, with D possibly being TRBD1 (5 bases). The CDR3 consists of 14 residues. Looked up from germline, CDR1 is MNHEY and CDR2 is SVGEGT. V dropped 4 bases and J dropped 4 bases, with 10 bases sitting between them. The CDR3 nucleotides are TGTGCCAGCAGTTCGGGGGAGCTTAATGAAAAACTGTTTTTT. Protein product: CASSSGELNEKLFF.

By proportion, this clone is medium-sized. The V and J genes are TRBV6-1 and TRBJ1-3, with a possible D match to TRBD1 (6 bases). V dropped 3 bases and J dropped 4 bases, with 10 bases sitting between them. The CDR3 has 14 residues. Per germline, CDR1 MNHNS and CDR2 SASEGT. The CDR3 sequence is CASSDEGTGNTIYF. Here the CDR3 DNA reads TGTGCCAGCAGTGACGAAGGGACAGGAAACACCATATATTTT.

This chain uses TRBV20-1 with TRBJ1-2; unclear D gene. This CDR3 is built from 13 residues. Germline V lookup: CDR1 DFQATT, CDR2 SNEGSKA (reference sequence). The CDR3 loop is CSALREINYGYTF. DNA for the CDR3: TGCAGCGCCCTGCGGGAAATCAACTATGGCTACACCTTC.

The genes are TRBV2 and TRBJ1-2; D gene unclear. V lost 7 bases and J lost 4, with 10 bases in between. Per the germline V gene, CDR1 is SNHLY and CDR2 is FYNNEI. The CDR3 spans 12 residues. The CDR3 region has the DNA TGTGCCAGCATGAGGCAGTCCTATGGCTACACCTTC. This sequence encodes CASMRQSYGYTF. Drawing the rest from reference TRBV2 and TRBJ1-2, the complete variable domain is EPEVTQTPSHQVTQMGQEVILRCVPISNHLYFYWYRQILGQKVEFLVSFYNNEISEKSEIFDDQFSVERPDGSNFTLKIRSTKLEDSAMYFCASMRQSYGYTFGSGTRLTVV.

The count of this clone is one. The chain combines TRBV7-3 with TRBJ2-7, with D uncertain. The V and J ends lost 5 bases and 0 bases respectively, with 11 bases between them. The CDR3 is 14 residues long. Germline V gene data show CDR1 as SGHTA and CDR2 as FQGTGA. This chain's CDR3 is CASSETASSYEQYF. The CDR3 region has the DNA TGTGCCAGCAGCGAAACAGCGAGCTCCTACGAGCAGTACTTC.

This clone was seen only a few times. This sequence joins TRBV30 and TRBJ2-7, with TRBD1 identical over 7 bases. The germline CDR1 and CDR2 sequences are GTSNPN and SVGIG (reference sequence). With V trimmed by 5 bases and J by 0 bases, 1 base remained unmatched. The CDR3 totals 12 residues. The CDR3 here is CAWGDSSYEQYF. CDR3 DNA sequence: TGTGCCTGGGGGGACAGCTCCTACGAGCAGTACTTC.

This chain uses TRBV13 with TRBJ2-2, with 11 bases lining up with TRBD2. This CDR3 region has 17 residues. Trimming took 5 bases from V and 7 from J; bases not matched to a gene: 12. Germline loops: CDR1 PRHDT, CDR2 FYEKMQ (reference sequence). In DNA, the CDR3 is TGTGCCAGCAGCCGAATAGCGGGAGGGTCATGGATCGGGGAGCTGTTTTTT. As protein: CASSRIAGGSWIGELFF.

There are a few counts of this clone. DNA for the CDR3: TGTGCCAGCAGTGGATCTCTAGCGGGTCAAGAGACCCAGTACTTC. Translated, it gives CASSGSLAGQETQYF. The genes are TRBV28 and TRBJ2-5; 8 nucleotides match TRBD2. CDR1 is MDHEN and CDR2 is SYDVKM in the germline V gene. The CDR3 contains 15 residues. Trimming cost V 5 bases and J 2 bases; bases outside gene matches: 7.

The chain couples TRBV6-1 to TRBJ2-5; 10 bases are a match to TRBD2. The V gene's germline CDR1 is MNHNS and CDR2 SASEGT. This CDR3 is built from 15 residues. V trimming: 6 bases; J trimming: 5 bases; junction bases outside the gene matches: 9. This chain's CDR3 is CASRLSGRASETQYF. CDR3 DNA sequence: TGTGCCAGCAGACTCAGCGGGAGGGCCTCTGAGACCCAGTACTTC.

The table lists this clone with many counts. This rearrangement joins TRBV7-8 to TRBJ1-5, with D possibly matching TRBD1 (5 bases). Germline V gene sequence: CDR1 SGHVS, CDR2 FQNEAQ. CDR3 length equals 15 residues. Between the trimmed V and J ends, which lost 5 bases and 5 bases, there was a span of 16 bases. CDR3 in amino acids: CASSPFTGGDQPQHF. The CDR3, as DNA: TGTGCCAGCAGCCCCTTTACGGGGGGGGATCAGCCCCAGCATTTT.

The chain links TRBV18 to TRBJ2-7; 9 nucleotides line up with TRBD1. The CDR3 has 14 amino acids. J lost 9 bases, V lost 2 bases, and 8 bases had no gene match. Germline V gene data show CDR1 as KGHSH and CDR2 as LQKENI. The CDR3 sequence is CASSPEGQGRRQYF. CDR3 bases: TGTGCCAGCTCACCAGAAGGACAGGGGAGAAGGCAGTACTTC.

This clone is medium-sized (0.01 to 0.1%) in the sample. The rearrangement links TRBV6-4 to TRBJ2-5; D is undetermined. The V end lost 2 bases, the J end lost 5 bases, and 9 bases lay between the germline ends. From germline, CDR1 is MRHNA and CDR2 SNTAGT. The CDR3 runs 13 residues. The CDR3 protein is CASSDGVRETQYF. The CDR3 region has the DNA TGTGCCAGCAGTGACGGGGTGCGGGAGACCCAGTACTTC.

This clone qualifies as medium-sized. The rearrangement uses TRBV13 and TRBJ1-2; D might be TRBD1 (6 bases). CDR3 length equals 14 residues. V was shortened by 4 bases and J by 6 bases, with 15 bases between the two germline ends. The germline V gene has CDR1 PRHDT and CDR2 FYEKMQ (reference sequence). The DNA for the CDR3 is TGTGCCAGCAGCTATCACAGGGTATGGCATGGCTACACCTTC. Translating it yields CASSYHRVWHGYTF.

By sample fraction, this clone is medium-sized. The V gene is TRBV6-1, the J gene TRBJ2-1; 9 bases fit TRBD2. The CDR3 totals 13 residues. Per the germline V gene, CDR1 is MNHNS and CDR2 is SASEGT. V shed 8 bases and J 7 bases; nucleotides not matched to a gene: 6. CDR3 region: CASRGTSQNEQFF. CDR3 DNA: TGTGCCAGCCGAGGGACTAGCCAAAATGAGCAGTTCTTC.

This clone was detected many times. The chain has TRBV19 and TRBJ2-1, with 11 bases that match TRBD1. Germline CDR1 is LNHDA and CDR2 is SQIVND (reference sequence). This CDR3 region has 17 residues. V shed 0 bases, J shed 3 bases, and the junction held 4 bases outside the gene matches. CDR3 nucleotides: TGTGCCAGTAGTATAGATCGGGGACAGGGGGACTACAATGAGCAGTTCTTC. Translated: CASSIDRGQGDYNEQFF.

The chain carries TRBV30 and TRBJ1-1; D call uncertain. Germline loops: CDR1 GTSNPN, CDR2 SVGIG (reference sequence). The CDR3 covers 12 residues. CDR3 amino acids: CAGRIMVTEAFF. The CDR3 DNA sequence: TGTGCTGGACGGATAATGGTTACTGAAGCTTTCTTT.

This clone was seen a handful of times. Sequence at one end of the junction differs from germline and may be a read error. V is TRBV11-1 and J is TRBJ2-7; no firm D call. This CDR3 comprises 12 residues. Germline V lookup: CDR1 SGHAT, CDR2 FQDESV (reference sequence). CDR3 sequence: CASGLDTCEQYF. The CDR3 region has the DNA TGTGCCAGCGGCTTAGACACCTGCGAGCAGTACTTC.

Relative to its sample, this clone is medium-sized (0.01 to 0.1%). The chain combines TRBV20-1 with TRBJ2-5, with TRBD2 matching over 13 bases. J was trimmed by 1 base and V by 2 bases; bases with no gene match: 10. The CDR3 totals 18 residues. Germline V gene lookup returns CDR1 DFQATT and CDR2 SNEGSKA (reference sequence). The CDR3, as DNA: TGCAGTGCTAGACCCGGGACTAGCGGGATCAACTTCCAAGAGACCCAGTACTTC. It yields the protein CSARPGTSGINFQETQYF.

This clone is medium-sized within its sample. CDR3 DNA: TGCAGTGCGGCCCAAATAACCTTAGGGTTCTTC. This sequence encodes CSAAQITLGFF. The rearrangement joins TRBV20-1 to TRBJ2-1; D gene uncertain. Trimming stripped 6 bases from V and 15 bases from J, with 18 bases between. The germline V gene has CDR1 DFQATT and CDR2 SNEGSKA (reference sequence). This CDR3 is 11 amino acids long.

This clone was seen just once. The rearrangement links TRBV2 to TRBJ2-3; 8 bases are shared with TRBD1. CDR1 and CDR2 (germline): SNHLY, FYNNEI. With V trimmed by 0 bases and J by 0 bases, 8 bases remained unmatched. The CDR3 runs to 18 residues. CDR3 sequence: CASSEATEDRASTDTQYF. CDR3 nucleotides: TGTGCCAGCAGTGAAGCTACTGAGGACAGGGCAAGCACAGATACGCAGTATTTT.

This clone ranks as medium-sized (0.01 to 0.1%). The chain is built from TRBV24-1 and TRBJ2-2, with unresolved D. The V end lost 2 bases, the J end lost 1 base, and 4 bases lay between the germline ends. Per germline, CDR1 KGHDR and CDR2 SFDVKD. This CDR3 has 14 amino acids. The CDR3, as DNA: TGTGCCACCAGTGATTACAGGAACACCGGGGAGCTGTTTTTT. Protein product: CATSDYRNTGELFF.

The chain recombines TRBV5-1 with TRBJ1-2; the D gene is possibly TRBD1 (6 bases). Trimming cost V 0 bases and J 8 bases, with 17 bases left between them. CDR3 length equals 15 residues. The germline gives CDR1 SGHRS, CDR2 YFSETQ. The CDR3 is CASSLEWGGQAGYTF. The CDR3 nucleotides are TGCGCCAGCAGCTTGGAGTGGGGGGGCCAAGCAGGCTACACCTTC.

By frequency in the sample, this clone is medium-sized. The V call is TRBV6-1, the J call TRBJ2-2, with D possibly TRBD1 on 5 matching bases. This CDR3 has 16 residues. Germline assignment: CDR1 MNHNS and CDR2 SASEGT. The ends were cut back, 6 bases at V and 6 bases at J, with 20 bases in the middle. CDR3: CASSQASLGVSGELFF. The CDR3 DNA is TGTGCCAGCAGCCAAGCTTCTCTAGGGGTTTCCGGGGAGCTGTTTTTT.

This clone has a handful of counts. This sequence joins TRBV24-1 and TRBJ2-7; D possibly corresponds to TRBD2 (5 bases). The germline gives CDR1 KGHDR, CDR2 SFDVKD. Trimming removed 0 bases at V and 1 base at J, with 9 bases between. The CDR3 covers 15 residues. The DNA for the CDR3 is TGTGCCACCAGTGATTTGCTGGAGGAGTCCTACGAGCAGTACTTC. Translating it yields CATSDLLEESYEQYF.

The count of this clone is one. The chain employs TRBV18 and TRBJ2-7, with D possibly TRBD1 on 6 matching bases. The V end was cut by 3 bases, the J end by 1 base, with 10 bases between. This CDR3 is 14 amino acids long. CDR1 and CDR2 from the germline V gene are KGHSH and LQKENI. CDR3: CASSPAGTSYEQYF. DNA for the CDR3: TGTGCCAGCTCACCGGCCGGGACATCCTACGAGCAGTACTTC.